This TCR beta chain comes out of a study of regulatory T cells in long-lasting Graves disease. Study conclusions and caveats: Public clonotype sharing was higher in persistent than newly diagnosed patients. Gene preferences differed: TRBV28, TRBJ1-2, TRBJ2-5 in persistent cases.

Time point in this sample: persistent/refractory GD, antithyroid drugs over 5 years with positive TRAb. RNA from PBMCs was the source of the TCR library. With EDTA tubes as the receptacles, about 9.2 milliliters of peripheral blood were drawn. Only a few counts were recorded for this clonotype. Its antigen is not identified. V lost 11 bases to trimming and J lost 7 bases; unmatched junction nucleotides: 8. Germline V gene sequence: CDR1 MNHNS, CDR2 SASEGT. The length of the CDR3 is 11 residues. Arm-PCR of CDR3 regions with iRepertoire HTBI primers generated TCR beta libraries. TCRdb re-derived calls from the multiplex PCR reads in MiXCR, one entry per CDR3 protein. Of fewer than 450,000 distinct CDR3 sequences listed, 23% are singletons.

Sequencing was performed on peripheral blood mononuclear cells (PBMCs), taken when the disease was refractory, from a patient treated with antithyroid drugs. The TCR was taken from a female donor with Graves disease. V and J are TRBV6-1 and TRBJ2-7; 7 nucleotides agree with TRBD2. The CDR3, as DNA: TGTGCCCTCAGCGGAGCGGGGGAGCAGTACTTC. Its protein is CALSGAGEQYF.